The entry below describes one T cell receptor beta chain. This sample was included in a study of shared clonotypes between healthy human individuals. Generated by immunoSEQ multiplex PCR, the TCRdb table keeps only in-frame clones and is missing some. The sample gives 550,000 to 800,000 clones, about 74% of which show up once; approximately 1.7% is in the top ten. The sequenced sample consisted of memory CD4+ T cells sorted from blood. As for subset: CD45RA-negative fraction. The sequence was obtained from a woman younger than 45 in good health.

The CDR3 bases are TGCGCCAGCAGCTTTGCAGGGGGCTCTGAAGCTTTCTTT. Translating it yields CASSFAGGSEAFF. The chain couples TRBV5-1 to TRBJ1-1, with TRBD1 matching 8 bases. Germline V CDR1 and CDR2: SGHRS, YFSETQ. The CDR3 totals 13 residues. V lost 2 bases to trimming and J lost 6 bases; unmatched junction nucleotides: 3.